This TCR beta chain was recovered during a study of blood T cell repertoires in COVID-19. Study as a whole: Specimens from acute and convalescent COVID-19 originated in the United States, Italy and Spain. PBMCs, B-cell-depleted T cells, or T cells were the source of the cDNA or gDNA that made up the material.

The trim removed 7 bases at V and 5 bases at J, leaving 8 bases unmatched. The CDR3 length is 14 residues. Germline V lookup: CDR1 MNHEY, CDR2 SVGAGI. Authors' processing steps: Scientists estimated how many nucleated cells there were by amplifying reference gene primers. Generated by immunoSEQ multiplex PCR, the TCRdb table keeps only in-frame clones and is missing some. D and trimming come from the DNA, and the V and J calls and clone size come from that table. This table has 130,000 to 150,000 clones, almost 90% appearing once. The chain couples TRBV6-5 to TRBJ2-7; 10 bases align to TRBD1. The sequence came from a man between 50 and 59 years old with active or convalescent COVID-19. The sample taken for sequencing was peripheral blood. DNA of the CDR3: TGTGCCAGCAAATCGGGACAGGGGAGACACGAGCAGTACTTC. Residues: CASKSGQGRHEQYF.